This TCR beta chain comes out of a study of T cell repertoires in cytomegalovirus infection. In the case of this clonotype: Its antigen is unidentified.

A single record per CDR3 protein comes from TCRdb applying MiXCR to the reads. Of more than 65,000 distinct CDR3 sequences in the sample, more than 40% were seen once. The receptor was isolated from a human donor in good health (CMV status not recorded). Some clones in this sample may be carry-over from other donors' samples. Sequenced here: CD8+ T cells from cultured PBMCs, sampled from culture after CMV antigen stimulation.

The CDR3: CAWSIQPNTEAFF. The CDR3 DNA reads TGTGCCTGGAGTATACAACCGAACACTGAAGCTTTCTTT. The V call is TRBV30, the J call TRBJ1-1; the D is unclear. Trimming removed 2 bases at V and 1 base at J, with 8 bases between. This CDR3 has 13 amino acids. The germline V gene encodes CDR1 GTSNPN and CDR2 SVGIG (reference sequence).